This T cell receptor beta chain was obtained from a study of metastatic and nonmetastatic thyroid tumors. At the level of the study: Thyroid patients, malignant and benign, had repertoires compared across blood and tumor or nodule tissue.

Many counts were recorded for this clone. Prior to thyroid surgery, none of the patients had received any treatment. The CDR3 sequence is 17 residues long. The V end lost 0 bases, the J end lost 4 bases, and 18 bases lay between the germline ends. Germline V gene sequence: CDR1 SGDLS, CDR2 YYNGEE. MiXCR re-clonotyped the PCR reads for TCRdb. Among approximately 37,000 clones listed, approximately 15% were seen once. The chain links TRBV9 to TRBJ2-3; D may be TRBD1 (5 bases). This clonotype was obtained from a male donor with papillary thyroid cancer or a benign thyroid nodule (not recorded which). Some clones in this sample may be carry-over from other donors' samples. Sequenced input: blood. CDR3 bases: TGTGCCAGCAGCGTAGCTACGACGGTGGGGCCGGCAGATACGCAGTATTTT. It codes for CASSVATTVGPADTQYF. Full variable domain (missing parts from reference TRBV9 and TRBJ2-3): DSGVTQTPKHLITATGQRVTLRCSPRSGDLSVYWYQQSLDQGLQFLIQYYNGEERAKGNILERFSAQQFPDLHSELNLSSLELGDSALYFCASSVATTVGPADTQYFGPGTRLTVL.